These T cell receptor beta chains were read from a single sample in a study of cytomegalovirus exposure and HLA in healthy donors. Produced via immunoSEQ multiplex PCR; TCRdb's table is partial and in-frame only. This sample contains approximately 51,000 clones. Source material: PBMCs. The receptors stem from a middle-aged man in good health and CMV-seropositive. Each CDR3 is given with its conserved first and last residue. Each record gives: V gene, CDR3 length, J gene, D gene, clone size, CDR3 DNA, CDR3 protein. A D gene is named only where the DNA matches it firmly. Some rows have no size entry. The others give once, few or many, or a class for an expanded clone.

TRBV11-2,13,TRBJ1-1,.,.,TGTGCCAGCAGCCAGGTTGTATCGAACAGAGCTTTCTTT,CASSQVVSNRAFF
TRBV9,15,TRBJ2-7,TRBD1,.,TGTGCCAGCAGCAGAGGGACAGGGTTGGACTACGAGCAGTACTTC,CASSRGTGLDYEQYF
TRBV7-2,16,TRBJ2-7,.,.,TGTGCCAGCAGCTTCCCCGGTTCGGGGGACCCCTACGAGCAGTACTTC,CASSFPGSGDPYEQYF
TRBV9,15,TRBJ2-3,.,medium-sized,TGCGCCAGCAGCCCCGCGTATCCCCGCACAGATACGCAGTATTTT,CASSPAYPRTDTQYF
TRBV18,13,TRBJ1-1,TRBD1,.,TGTGCCACTAGACAGGGAATGAACACTGAAGCTTTCTTT,CATRQGMNTEAFF
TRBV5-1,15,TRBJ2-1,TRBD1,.,TGCGCCAGCAGCGTCCGGGACAGAGACTTGAATGAGCAGTTCTTC,CASSVRDRDLNEQFF
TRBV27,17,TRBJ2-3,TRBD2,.,TGTGCCAGCAGGGGCCCTCCAAGCGGGAGAGTAACAGATACGCAGTATTTT,CASRGPPSGRVTDTQYF
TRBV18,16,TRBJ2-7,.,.,TGTGCCAGCTCACCACGGTCCGGGGATGCCACCTACGAGCAGTACTTC,CASSPRSGDATYEQYF
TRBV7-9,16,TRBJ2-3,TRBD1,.,TGTGCCAGCAGCCCTCGGGGACAGGGTTTCACAGATACGCAGTATTTT,CASSPRGQGFTDTQYF
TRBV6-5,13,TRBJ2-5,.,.,TGTGCCAGCAACAGCAGGGAAGGGGTAAAATGGGACTTC,CASNSREGVKWDF
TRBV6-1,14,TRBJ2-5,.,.,TGTGCCAGCAGATCGGGACTGGCCCAAGAGACCCAGTACTTC,CASRSGLAQETQYF
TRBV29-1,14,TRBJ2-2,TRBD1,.,TGCAGCTTCTCGGGGACAGGGAACACCGGGGAGCTGTTTTTT,CSFSGTGNTGELFF
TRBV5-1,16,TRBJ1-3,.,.,TGCGCCAGCAGCCAACCGGGACAACACTCTGGAAACACCATATATTTT,CASSQPGQHSGNTIYF
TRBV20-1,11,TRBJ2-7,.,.,TGCAGTGCTAGAACAACCTACGAGCAGTACTTC,CSARTTYEQYF
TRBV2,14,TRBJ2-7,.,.,TGTGCCAGCAGTGACCTACAGAGCTCCTACGAGCAGTACTTC,CASSDLQSSYEQYF
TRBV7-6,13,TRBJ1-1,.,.,TGTGCCAGCAGTTTACAGGGGAACACTGAAGCTTTCTTT,CASSLQGNTEAFF
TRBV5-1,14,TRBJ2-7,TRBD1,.,TGCGCCAGCAGCTCAGGACAGGGGGAATACGAGCAGTACTTC,CASSSGQGEYEQYF
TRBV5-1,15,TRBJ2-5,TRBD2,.,TGCGCCAGCAGCTTGGGAGCGGGAGGAGGTGAGACCCAGTACTTC,CASSLGAGGGETQYF
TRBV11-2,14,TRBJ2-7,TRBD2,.,TGTGCCAGCAGCGATCCGGGACTAGTCGACGAGCAGTACTTC,CASSDPGLVDEQYF
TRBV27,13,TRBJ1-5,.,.,TGTGCCAGCAGTTTAGAGGGTGATCAGCCCCAGCATTTT,CASSLEGDQPQHF
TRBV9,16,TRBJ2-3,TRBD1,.,TGTGCCAGCAGCGTGAATTCCGGACAGGCTATAGATACGCAGTATTTT,CASSVNSGQAIDTQYF
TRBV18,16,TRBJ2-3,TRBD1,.,TGTGCCAGCTCAATCCTCGGACAGGCTAGCACAGATACGCAGTATTTT,CASSILGQASTDTQYF
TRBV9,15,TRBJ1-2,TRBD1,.,TGTGCCAGCAGCGTAGACAGGGGGAGAGTAGATGGCTACACCTTC,CASSVDRGRVDGYTF
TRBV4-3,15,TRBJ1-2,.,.,TGCGCCAGCAGCCAAGAGATAACAGCTAACTATGGCTACACCTTC,CASSQEITANYGYTF
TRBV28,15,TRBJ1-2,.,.,TGTGCCAGCAGTCCCTCGACAGCAATGAATTATGGCTACACCTTC,CASSPSTAMNYGYTF
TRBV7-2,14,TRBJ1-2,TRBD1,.,TGTGCCAGCAGCCGGCAACAGGGGATCTATGGCTACACCTTC,CASSRQQGIYGYTF
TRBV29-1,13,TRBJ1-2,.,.,TGCAGCGTTGACAGGGAATCGGGCTATGGCTACACCTTC,CSVDRESGYGYTF
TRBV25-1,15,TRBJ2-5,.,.,TGTGCCAGCAGTGACTTCCTAGGAATTCAAGAAACCCAGTACTTC,CASSDFLGIQETQYF
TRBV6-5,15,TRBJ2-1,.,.,TGTGCCAGCAGTTACTCGTTAGAACTGAACAATGAGCAGTTCTTC,CASSYSLELNNEQFF
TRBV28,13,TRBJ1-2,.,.,TGTGCCAGCAGTTTATATGTAAACTATGGCTACACCTTC,CASSLYVNYGYTF
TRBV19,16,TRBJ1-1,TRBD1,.,TGTGCCACCTACCCGGGACAGGGTGTCATGAACACTGAAGCTTTCTTT,CATYPGQGVMNTEAFF
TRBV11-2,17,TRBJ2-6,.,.,TGTGCCAGCACCATGACAGGAGGAATCTCTGGGGCCAACGTCCTGACTTTC,CASTMTGGISGANVLTF
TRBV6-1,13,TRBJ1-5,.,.,TGTGCCAGCAGTGAAGTGGGTAGCCAGCCCCAGCATTTT,CASSEVGSQPQHF
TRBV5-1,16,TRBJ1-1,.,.,TGCGCCAGCAGCCCCATGGCAGGCGCAATGAACACTGAAGCTTTCTTT,CASSPMAGAMNTEAFF
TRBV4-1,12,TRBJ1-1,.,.,TGCGCCAGCAGCCAAGAAGGGGGGGGAGCTTTCTTT,CASSQEGGGAFF
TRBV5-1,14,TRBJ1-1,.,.,TGCGCCAGCAGCTTGGCCGGAGAGAACACTGAAGCTTTCTTT,CASSLAGENTEAFF
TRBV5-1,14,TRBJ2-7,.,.,TGCGCCAGCAGCTCCCAAGACGAGAGCGGCGAGCAGTACTTC,CASSSQDESGEQYF
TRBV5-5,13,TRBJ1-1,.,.,TGTGCCAGCAGCTTGTACGGGAAAACTGAAGCTTTCTTT,CASSLYGKTEAFF
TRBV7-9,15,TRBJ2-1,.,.,TGTGCCAGCAGCAGCCCCACAGGGATCCGCAATGAGCAGTTCTTC,CASSSPTGIRNEQFF
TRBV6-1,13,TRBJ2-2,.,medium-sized,TGTGCCAGCAGTGAAGCGGAGACCGGGGAGCTGTTTTTT,CASSEAETGELFF
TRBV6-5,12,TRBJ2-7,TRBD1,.,TGTGCCAGCGGGACAGGTGCCTACGAGCAGTACTTC,CASGTGAYEQYF
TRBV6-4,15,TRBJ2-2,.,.,TGTGCCAGCAGTGACGATCAGGGGCGGCCCGGGGAGCTGTTTTTT,CASSDDQGRPGELFF
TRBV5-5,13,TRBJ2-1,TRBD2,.,TGTGCCAGCAGAATAGCGGGAGTGGACGAGCAGTTCTTC,CASRIAGVDEQFF
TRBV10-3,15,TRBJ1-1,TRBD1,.,TGTGCCATCAGTGAGTGGGGACAGGGAGACACTGAAGCTTTCTTT,CAISEWGQGDTEAFF
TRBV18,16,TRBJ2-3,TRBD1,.,TGTGCCAGCTCACCACCGACAGGGGGTGGGGACGGTACGCAGTATTTT,CASSPPTGGGDGTQYF
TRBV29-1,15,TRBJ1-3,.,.,TGCAGCGTTGTTGGAGGGACTCTTTCTGGAAACACCATATATTTT,CSVVGGTLSGNTIYF
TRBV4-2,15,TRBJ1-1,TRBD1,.,TGTGCCAGCAGCCCGCTGGACAGGATGAACACTGAAGCTTTCTTT,CASSPLDRMNTEAFF
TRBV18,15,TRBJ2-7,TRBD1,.,TGTGCCAGCTCACTCGGACAGGGGAGACTAACCGAGCAGTACTTC,CASSLGQGRLTEQYF
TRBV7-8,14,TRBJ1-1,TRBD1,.,TGTGCCAGCAGCGTGACAGGGGAGAACACTGAAGCTTTCTTT,CASSVTGENTEAFF
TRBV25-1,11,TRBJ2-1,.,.,TGTGCCAGCAGTGAAGGGGCAGAGCAGTTCTTC,CASSEGAEQFF
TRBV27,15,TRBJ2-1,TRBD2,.,TGTGCCAGCAGTCCTGGGAGGGAAGAGATGAATGAGCAGTTCTTC,CASSPGREEMNEQFF
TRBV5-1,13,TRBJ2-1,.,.,TGCGCCAGCAGCCAAGGACAGAACGATGAGCAGTTCTTC,CASSQGQNDEQFF
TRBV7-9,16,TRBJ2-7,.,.,TGTGCCAGCAGCCACCGGACCCCGGGACTCCACTGGGAGCAGTACTTC,CASSHRTPGLHWEQYF
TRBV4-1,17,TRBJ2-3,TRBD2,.,TGCGCCAGCAGCCAAGGACTAGCGGGAGCCAGGCCAGATACGCAGTATTTT,CASSQGLAGARPDTQYF